This TCR beta chain was captured by sequencing in a study of T cells in Graves' hyperthyroidism and ophthalmopathy. Study findings and constraints: Within blood appeared most thyroid clonotypes that had expanded above 0.001.

Ten or more counts support this clonotype. Its specificity is unknown. There were TCR beta CDR3 regions amplified from RNA transcripts. TCR CDR3 regions were first amplified by RT-PCR with HTBI primers. TCRdb re-called the multiplex PCR reads with MiXCR, one entry per CDR3 protein. The data hold about 380,000 distinct CDR3 sequences, with about 18% observed a single time. Per the germline V gene, CDR1 is SGHNT and CDR2 is YENEEA. The CDR3 extends over 14 amino acids. V trimming: 6 bases; J trimming: 4 bases; junction bases outside the gene matches: 6. The V gene is TRBV11-3, the J gene TRBJ2-5; the match to TRBD2 covers 9 bases. This TCR derives from a man between 18 and 29 years old with Graves' ophthalmopathy. The source material was blood. CDR3 protein: CASSVSGGPETQYF. The CDR3 region has the DNA TGTGCCAGCAGTGTCAGCGGGGGGCCAGAGACCCAGTACTTC.